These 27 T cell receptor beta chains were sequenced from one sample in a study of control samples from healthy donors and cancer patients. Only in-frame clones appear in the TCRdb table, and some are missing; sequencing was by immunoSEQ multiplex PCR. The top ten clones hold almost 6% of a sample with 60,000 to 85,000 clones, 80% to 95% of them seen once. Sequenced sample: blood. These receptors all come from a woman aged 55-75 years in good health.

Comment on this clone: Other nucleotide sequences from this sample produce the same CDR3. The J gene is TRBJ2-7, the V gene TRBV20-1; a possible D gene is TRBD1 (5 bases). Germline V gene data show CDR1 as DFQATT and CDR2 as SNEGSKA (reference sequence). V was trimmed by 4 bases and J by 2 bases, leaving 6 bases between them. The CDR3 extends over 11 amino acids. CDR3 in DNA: TGCAGTGCTACGGACACCTACGAGCAGTACTTC. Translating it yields CSATDTYEQYF.

CDR3 bases: TGTGCCAGCAGCTTAACTGGGGGCGGGTATGGCTACACCTTC. Its translation: CASSLTGGGYGYTF. The rearrangement uses TRBV7-9 and TRBJ1-2, with D possibly being TRBD1 (6 bases). The germline gives CDR1 SEHNR, CDR2 FQNEAQ (reference sequence). The CDR3 is 14 amino acids. Trimming removed 2 bases at V and 5 bases at J, with 12 bases between.

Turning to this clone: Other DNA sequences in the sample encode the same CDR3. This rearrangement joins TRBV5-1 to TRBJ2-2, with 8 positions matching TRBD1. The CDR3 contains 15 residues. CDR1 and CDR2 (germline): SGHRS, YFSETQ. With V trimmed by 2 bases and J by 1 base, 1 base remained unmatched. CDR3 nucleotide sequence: TGCGCCAGCAGCTTTACAGGGGGGAACACCGGGGAGCTGTTTTTT. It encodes CASSFTGGNTGELFF.

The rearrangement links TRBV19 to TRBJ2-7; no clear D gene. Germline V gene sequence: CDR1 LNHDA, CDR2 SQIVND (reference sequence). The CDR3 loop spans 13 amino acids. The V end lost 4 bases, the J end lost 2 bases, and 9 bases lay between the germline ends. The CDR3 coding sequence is TGTGCCAGTAGTACCAGCGCGACCTACGAGCAGTACTTC. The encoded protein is CASSTSATYEQYF. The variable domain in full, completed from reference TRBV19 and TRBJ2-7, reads DGGITQSPKYLFRKEGQNVTLSCEQNLNHDAMYWYRQDPGQGLRLIYYSQIVNDFQKGDIAEGYSVSREKKESFPLTVTSAQKNPTAFYLCASSTSATYEQYFGPGTRLTVT.

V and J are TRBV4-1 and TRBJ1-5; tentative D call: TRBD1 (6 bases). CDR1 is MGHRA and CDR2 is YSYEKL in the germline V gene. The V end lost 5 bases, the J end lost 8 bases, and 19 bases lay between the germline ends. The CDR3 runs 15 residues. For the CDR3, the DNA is TGCGCCAGCAGCAGAGGGGACACCGATTTGGAGCCCCAGCATTTT. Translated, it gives CASSRGDTDLEPQHF.

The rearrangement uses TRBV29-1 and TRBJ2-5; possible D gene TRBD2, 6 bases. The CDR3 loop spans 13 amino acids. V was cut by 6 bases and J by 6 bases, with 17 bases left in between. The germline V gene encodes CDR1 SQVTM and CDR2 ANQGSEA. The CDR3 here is CSVKNRDSQTQYF. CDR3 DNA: TGCAGCGTCAAAAACCGGGACTCACAGACCCAGTACTTC.

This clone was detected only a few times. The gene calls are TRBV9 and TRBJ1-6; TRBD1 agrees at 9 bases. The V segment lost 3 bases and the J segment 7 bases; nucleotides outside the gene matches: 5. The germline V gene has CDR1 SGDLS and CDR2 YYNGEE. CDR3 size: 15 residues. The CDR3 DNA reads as TGTGCCAGCAGCGCACAGGGGGCGCAGAATTCACCCCTCCACTTT. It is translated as CASSAQGAQNSPLHF.

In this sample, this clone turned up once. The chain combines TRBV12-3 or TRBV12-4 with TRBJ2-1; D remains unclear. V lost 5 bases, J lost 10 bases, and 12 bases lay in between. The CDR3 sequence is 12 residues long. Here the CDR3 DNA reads TGTGCCAGCAGTCAACTCCCCCCCGAGCAGTTCTTC. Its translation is CASSQLPPEQFF.

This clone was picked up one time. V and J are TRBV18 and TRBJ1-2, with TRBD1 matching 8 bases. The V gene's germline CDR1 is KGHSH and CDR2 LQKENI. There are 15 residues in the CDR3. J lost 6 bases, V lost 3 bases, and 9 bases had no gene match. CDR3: CASSPYRGKEDGYTF. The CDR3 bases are TGTGCCAGCTCACCTTACAGGGGGAAAGAGGATGGCTACACCTTC.

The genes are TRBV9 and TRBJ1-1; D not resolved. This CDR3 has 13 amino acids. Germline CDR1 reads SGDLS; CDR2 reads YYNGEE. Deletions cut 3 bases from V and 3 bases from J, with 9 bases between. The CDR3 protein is CASSAMAYTEAFF. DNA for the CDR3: TGTGCCAGCAGCGCCATGGCATACACTGAAGCTTTCTTT.

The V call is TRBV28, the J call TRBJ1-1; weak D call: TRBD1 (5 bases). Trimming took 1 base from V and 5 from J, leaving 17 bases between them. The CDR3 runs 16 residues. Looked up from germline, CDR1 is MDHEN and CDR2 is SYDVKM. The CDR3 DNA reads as TGTGCCAGCAGTTTATTGGGCATCTCCGGGGGTACTGAAGCTTTCTTT. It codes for CASSLLGISGGTEAFF.

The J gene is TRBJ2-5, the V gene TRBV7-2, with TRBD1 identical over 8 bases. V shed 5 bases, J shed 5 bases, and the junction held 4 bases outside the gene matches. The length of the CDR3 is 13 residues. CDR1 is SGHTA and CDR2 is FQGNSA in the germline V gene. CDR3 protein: CASSQDRVETQYF. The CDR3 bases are TGTGCCAGCAGCCAGGACAGGGTTGAGACCCAGTACTTC.

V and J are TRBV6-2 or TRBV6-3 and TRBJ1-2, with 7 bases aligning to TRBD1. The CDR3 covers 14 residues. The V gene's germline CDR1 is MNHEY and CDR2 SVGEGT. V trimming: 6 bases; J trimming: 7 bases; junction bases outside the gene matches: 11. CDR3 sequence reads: CASSAAHRGAGYTF. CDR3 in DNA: TGTGCCAGCAGCGCCGCCCACAGGGGCGCTGGCTACACCTTC.

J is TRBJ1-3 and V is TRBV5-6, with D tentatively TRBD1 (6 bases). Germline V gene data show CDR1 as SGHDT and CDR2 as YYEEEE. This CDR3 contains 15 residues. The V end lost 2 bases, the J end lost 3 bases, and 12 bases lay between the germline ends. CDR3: CASSFGRGLGNTIYF. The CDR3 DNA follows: TGTGCCAGCAGCTTTGGCAGGGGCCTTGGAAACACCATATATTTT.

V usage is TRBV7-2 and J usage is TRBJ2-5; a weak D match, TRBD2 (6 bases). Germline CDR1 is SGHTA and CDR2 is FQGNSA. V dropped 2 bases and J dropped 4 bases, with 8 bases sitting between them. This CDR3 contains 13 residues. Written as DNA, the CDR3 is TGTGCCAGCAGCTTACGGGGAGGAGAGACCCAGTACTTC. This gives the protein CASSLRGGETQYF.

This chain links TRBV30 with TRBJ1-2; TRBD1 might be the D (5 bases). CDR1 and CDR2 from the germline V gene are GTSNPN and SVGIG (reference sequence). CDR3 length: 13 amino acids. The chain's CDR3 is CARTEGRVYGYTF. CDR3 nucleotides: TGTGCGCGCACCGAGGGCAGGGTTTATGGCTACACCTTC.

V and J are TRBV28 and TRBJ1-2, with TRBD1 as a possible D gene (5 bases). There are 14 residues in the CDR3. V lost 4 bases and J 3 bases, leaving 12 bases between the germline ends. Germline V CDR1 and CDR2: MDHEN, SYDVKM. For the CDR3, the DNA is TGTGCCAGCAGTTCGACAGAGGAGTACTATGGCTACACCTTC. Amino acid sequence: CASSSTEEYYGYTF.

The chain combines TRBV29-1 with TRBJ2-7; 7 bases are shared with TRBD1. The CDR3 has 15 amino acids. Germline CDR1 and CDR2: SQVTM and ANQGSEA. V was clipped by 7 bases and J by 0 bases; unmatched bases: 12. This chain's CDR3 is CSGKKTGKSSYEQYF. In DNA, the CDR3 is TGCAGCGGCAAGAAGACAGGGAAGAGCTCCTACGAGCAGTACTTC.

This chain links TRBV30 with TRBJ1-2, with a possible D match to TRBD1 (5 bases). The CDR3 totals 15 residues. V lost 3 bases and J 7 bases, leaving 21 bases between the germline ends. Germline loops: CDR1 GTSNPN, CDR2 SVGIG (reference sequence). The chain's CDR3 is CAWRAPPLRTSGYTF. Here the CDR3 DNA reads TGTGCCTGGAGGGCCCCGCCTTTAAGGACATCTGGCTACACCTTC.

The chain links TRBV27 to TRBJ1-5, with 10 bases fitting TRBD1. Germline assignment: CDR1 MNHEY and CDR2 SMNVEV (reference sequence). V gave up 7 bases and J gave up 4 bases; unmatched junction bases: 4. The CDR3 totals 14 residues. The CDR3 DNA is TGTGCCAGCAAGGCGGGACAGGGGAATCAGCCCCAGCATTTT. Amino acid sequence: CASKAGQGNQPQHF.

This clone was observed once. The CDR3: CASSLGAFNQPQHF. The CDR3 DNA reads TGTGCCAGCAGCTTAGGGGCCTTTAATCAGCCCCAGCATTTT. V is TRBV13 and J is TRBJ1-5; no clear D. The CDR3 loop spans 14 amino acids. Trimming removed 0 bases from V and 4 bases from J, with 7 bases in between. CDR1 PRHDT and CDR2 FYEKMQ come from the germline V gene (reference sequence).

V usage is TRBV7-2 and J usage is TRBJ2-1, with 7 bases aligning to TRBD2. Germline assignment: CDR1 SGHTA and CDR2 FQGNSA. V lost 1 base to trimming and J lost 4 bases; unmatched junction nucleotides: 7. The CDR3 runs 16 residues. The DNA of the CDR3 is TGTGCCAGCAGCTTAGACGGCGGGAGTTTTTACAATGAGCAGTTCTTC. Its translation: CASSLDGGSFYNEQFF.

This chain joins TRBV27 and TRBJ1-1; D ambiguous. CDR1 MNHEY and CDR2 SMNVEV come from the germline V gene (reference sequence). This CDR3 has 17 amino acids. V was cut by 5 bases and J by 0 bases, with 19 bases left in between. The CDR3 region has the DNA TGTGCCAGCAGTCCCACCGTTATGGGGTCTATGAACACTGAAGCTTTCTTT. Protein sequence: CASSPTVMGSMNTEAFF.

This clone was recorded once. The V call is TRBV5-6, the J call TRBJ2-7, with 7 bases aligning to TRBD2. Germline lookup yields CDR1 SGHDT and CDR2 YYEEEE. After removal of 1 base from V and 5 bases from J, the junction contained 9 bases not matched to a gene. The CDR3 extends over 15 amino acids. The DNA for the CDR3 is TGTGCCAGCAGCTTGTATGGCGGGAGAGGGAACGAGCAGTACTTC. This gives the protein CASSLYGGRGNEQYF.

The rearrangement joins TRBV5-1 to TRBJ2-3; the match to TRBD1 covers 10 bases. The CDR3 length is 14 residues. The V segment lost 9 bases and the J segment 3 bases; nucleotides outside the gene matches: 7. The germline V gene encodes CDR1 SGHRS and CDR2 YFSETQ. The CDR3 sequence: CATRQGAETDTQYF. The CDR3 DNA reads TGCGCCACTAGACAGGGGGCCGAGACAGATACGCAGTATTTT.

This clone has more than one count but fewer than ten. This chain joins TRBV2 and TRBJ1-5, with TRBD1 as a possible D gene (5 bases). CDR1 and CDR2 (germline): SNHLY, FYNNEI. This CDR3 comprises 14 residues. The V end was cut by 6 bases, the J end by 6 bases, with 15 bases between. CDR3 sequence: CASRRDYRGQPQHF. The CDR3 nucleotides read TGTGCCAGCAGAAGGGACTATCGGGGTCAGCCCCAGCATTTT.

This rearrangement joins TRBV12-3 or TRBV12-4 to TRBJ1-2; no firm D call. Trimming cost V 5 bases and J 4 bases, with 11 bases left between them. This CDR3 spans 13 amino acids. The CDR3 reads CASSPPVGYGYTF. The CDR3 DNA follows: TGTGCCAGCAGTCCCCCAGTCGGCTATGGCTACACCTTC.